This is a list of T cell receptor beta chains from one sample in a study of blood T cell repertoires in COVID-19. TCRdb's table, derived via immunoSEQ multiplex PCR, lists solely in-frame clones and lacks some. The data show 350,000 to 450,000 clones, over 75% seen once. What was sequenced was peripheral blood. Receptor source: a woman aged 35 to 49 with COVID-19, enrolled during active disease. CDR3s include the opening cysteine and the closing phenylalanine or tryptophan. The order of the fields is CDR3 DNA, CDR3 protein, J gene, clone size, D gene, V gene. D genes are given only for firm matches. The size field is filled for only some rows; it gives once, few, many or a size class.

CDR3nt: TGTGCCAGCAGCCGAACTAGCGGTCCGGGCACCGGGGAGCTGTTTTTT; CDR3aa: CASSRTSGPGTGELFF; j_gene: TRBJ2-2; abundance: once; d_gene: TRBD2; v_gene: TRBV7-9
CDR3nt: TGCGCCAGCAGCCAAGGACAGGCCCAGAACTACGAGCAGTACTTC; CDR3aa: CASSQGQAQNYEQYF; j_gene: TRBJ2-7; abundance: -; d_gene: -; v_gene: TRBV4-1
CDR3nt: TGCGCCAGCAGCCAAGGGGGACAGTTTGGGACTGAAGCTTTCTTT; CDR3aa: CASSQGGQFGTEAFF; j_gene: TRBJ1-1; abundance: once; d_gene: TRBD1; v_gene: TRBV4-1
CDR3nt: TGTGCCAGCAGTTACCCCCTGGGACTAGCGAGGGAGCAGTTCTTC; CDR3aa: CASSYPLGLAREQFF; j_gene: TRBJ2-1; abundance: -; d_gene: TRBD2; v_gene: TRBV6-2/TRBV6-3
CDR3nt: TGTGCCAGCACCTTAGGGGCCGGGGAGCTGTTTTTT; CDR3aa: CASTLGAGELFF; j_gene: TRBJ2-2; abundance: -; d_gene: -; v_gene: TRBV28
CDR3nt: TGTGCCAGCAGTCCCACCGGGACATTTCGCTATGGCTACACCTTC; CDR3aa: CASSPTGTFRYGYTF; j_gene: TRBJ1-2; abundance: -; d_gene: -; v_gene: TRBV25-1
CDR3nt: TGTGCCAGCAGCTTACGGGGGACCCTCCCTACTGAGCAGTACTTC; CDR3aa: CASSLRGTLPTEQYF; j_gene: TRBJ2-7; abundance: -; d_gene: -; v_gene: TRBV7-2
CDR3nt: TGTGCCAGCAGAGCGGGACAGGGAAAGGAGACCCAGTACTTC; CDR3aa: CASRAGQGKETQYF; j_gene: TRBJ2-5; abundance: -; d_gene: TRBD1; v_gene: TRBV6-6
CDR3nt: TGTGCCAGCAGCATGGACAGGGGAATCTATGGCTACACCTTC; CDR3aa: CASSMDRGIYGYTF; j_gene: TRBJ1-2; abundance: -; d_gene: TRBD1; v_gene: TRBV6-2/TRBV6-3
CDR3nt: TGTGCCAGCAGTGCGGGGACAGGGAATGAGCAGTTCTTC; CDR3aa: CASSAGTGNEQFF; j_gene: TRBJ2-1; abundance: -; d_gene: TRBD1; v_gene: TRBV25-1
CDR3nt: TGTGCCAGCAGCATGACACCAAACACTGAAGCTTTCTTT; CDR3aa: CASSMTPNTEAFF; j_gene: TRBJ1-1; abundance: once; d_gene: -; v_gene: TRBV2
CDR3nt: TGTGCCAGCAGTCTCCCGGGACAGCCCCAAGAGACCCAGTACTTC; CDR3aa: CASSLPGQPQETQYF; j_gene: TRBJ2-5; abundance: -; d_gene: TRBD1; v_gene: TRBV28
CDR3nt: TGTGCCAGCAGTGGAAGGACAGGGGTATCGGGCGGCTACACCTTC; CDR3aa: CASSGRTGVSGGYTF; j_gene: TRBJ1-2; abundance: -; d_gene: TRBD1; v_gene: TRBV2
CDR3nt: TGTGCCAGCAGTTTTCAGGGGGCCTCACCCCTCCACTTT; CDR3aa: CASSFQGASPLHF; j_gene: TRBJ1-6; abundance: -; d_gene: TRBD1; v_gene: TRBV27
CDR3nt: TGTGCCAGCAAGGGGACAATCAATCAGCCCCAGCATTTT; CDR3aa: CASKGTINQPQHF; j_gene: TRBJ1-5; abundance: -; d_gene: -; v_gene: TRBV2
CDR3nt: TGCGCCAGCAGCCAAGGCCCGACAGGGGGCGCGTCTGGGGCCAACGTCCTGACTTTC; CDR3aa: CASSQGPTGGASGANVLTF; j_gene: TRBJ2-6; abundance: -; d_gene: TRBD1; v_gene: TRBV4-1
CDR3nt: TGTGCCAGCAGCCGGGACAGGGTTCTGGATGAGCAGTTCTTC; CDR3aa: CASSRDRVLDEQFF; j_gene: TRBJ2-1; abundance: -; d_gene: TRBD1; v_gene: TRBV28
CDR3nt: TGTGCCAGCTTCCCTGGGGGGGGCCTTAGCTCCTACGAGCAGTACTTC; CDR3aa: CASFPGGGLSSYEQYF; j_gene: TRBJ2-7; abundance: -; d_gene: -; v_gene: TRBV28
CDR3nt: TGTGCCATCAGTGAGTACACCTCCTTCACCTCTGGAAACACCATATATTTT; CDR3aa: CAISEYTSFTSGNTIYF; j_gene: TRBJ1-3; abundance: -; d_gene: -; v_gene: TRBV10-3
CDR3nt: TGTGCCAGCAGTTTAGGGACAAGGGGGTTCCCGAACACTGAAGCTTTCTTT; CDR3aa: CASSLGTRGFPNTEAFF; j_gene: TRBJ1-1; abundance: -; d_gene: -; v_gene: TRBV28
CDR3nt: TGTGCCAGCAGTTTACTAGACAGGGGTGGCTACACCTTC; CDR3aa: CASSLLDRGGYTF; j_gene: TRBJ1-2; abundance: -; d_gene: TRBD1; v_gene: TRBV27
CDR3nt: TGCGCCAGCAAAGATGTAAAACAGGGGAGCACAGATACGCAGTATTTT; CDR3aa: CASKDVKQGSTDTQYF; j_gene: TRBJ2-3; abundance: -; d_gene: TRBD1; v_gene: TRBV5-1
CDR3nt: TGTGCCAGTAGCCCCGCACGGGACAGCGCAATTGGGGGAGAAAAACTGTTTTTT; CDR3aa: CASSPARDSAIGGEKLFF; j_gene: TRBJ1-4; abundance: -; d_gene: TRBD1; v_gene: TRBV19
CDR3nt: TGTGCCAGCAGCGCCTGGGTTGGGAGAGATGGCTACACCTTC; CDR3aa: CASSAWVGRDGYTF; j_gene: TRBJ1-2; abundance: -; d_gene: -; v_gene: TRBV5-8